This T cell receptor beta chain was documented in a study of cytomegalovirus exposure and HLA in healthy donors. PCR used 60 Vbeta primers and 13 Jbeta primers. The repertoire was sequenced with immunoSEQ multiplex PCR; TCRdb's copy has only in-frame clones and lacks some. The table includes around 200,000 clones, 82% detected once. Germline trimming cut 6 bases from V and 4 bases from J; bases unmatched to any gene: 9. The CDR3 is 15 amino acids. Looked up from germline, CDR1 is SNHLY and CDR2 is FYNNEI. The clonotype was recovered from a woman under 30 in good health and CMV-seronegative. The chain employs TRBV2 and TRBJ2-7; 10 nucleotides align to TRBD1. Sequenced: PBMCs. CDR3 sequence reads: CASRLRQGARYEQYF. As DNA, the CDR3 is TGTGCCAGCAGACTAAGACAGGGGGCGCGGTACGAGCAGTACTTC. Complete variable domain (other parts from reference TRBV2 and TRBJ2-7): EPEVTQTPSHQVTQMGQEVILRCVPISNHLYFYWYRQILGQKVEFLVSFYNNEISEKSEIFDDQFSVERPDGSNFTLKIRSTKLEDSAMYFCASRLRQGARYEQYFGPGTRLTVT.